Sequencing of this T cell receptor beta chain was carried out in a study of neurological immune-mediated disorders. Study-wide results and caveats: The repertoires of 18 of 34 multiple sclerosis patients fell into one related-CDR3 cluster (a possible signature) under phylogenetic grouping. TCR clonal expansion peaked in HTLV-1-associated myelopathy patients and was lowest in multiple sclerosis patients.

A 10-nucleotide random UMI tagged transcripts in template-switch 5'RACE cDNA synthesis. TCRdb called the 5' RACE reads again in MiXCR, with one record for every CDR3 protein. The profile covers about 66,000 distinct CDR3 sequences, with 3% to 4% appearing a single time and approximately 3.5% taken by the ten largest. This clonotype was recorded a few times. Its antigen remains unidentified. The CDR3 spans 14 residues. V was trimmed by 1 base and J by 5 bases, leaving 11 bases between them. Germline CDR1 and CDR2: SNHLY and FYNNEI. The sequence was obtained from a man aged 40-49 years with multiple sclerosis. The sequencing input was PBMCs. V usage is TRBV2 and J usage is TRBJ1-1; D remains ambiguous. The CDR3 protein is CASSEVTARTEAFF. The DNA of the CDR3 is TGTGCCAGCAGTGAAGTAACAGCGAGGACTGAAGCTTTCTTT.